The next 27 T cell receptor beta chains were all read from a single sample in a study of T cell responses to AZD1222 COVID-19 vaccine. Clones were read by immunoSEQ multiplex PCR, and TCRdb kept only the in-frame ones, dropping some. The table lists 200,000 to 250,000 clones, roughly 94% of them singletons, with 1.5% to 2% in the top ten. The starting material was peripheral blood, obtained 28 days after the second dose of the MenACWY control vaccine. The receptor source for this set is an adult who received the MenACWY meningococcal vaccine as a control.

V is TRBV28 and J is TRBJ1-6, with TRBD1 as a possible D gene (6 bases). The CDR3 consists of 14 residues. Trimming took 6 bases from V and 7 from J, leaving 13 bases between them. The germline V gene has CDR1 MDHEN and CDR2 SYDVKM. The CDR3 is CASSLTGTNSPLHF. The CDR3 region has the DNA TGTGCCAGCAGCCTCACAGGGACCAATTCACCCCTCCACTTT. The whole variable domain, filled in from reference TRBV28 and TRBJ1-6, reads DVKVTQSSRYLVKRTGEKVFLECVQDMDHENMFWYRQDPGLGLRLIYFSYDVKMKEKGDIPEGYSVSREKKERFSLILESASTNQTSMYLCASSLTGTNSPLHFGNGTRLTVT.

The genes are TRBV7-9 and TRBJ1-1; D uncertain. Germline CDR1 and CDR2: SEHNR and FQNEAQ (reference sequence). This CDR3 is 12 amino acids long. V dropped 5 bases and J dropped 1 base, with 5 bases sitting between them. CDR3 in amino acids: CASSKENTEAFF. CDR3 in DNA: TGTGCCAGCAGCAAAGAGAACACTGAAGCTTTCTTT.

V is TRBV29-1 and J is TRBJ2-7, with D perhaps matching TRBD1 or TRBD2 (5 bases each). Per the germline V gene, CDR1 is SQVTM and CDR2 is ANQGSEA. The CDR3 extends over 13 amino acids. V was shortened by 7 bases and J by 3 bases, with 16 bases between the two germline ends. In DNA form, the CDR3 reads TGCAGCGCCGTCGGGACGGGAAGCTACGAGCAGTACTTC. It encodes CSAVGTGSYEQYF.

The chain joins TRBV2 to TRBJ2-1, with 7 bases that match TRBD1. Unmatched junction bases numbered 11, after V lost 9 bases and J lost 9 bases. This CDR3 spans 13 amino acids. CDR1 SNHLY and CDR2 FYNNEI come from the germline V gene. The CDR3 reads CARGTDLIGEQFF. CDR3 sequence (DNA): TGTGCCAGGGGGACAGATTTGATTGGTGAGCAGTTCTTC.

This rearrangement joins TRBV28 to TRBJ1-6; TRBD1 is a possible D gene (6 bases). Trimming cost V 5 bases and J 11 bases, with 28 bases left between them. This CDR3 region has 18 residues. CDR1 is MDHEN and CDR2 is SYDVKM in the germline V gene. The CDR3 bases are TGTGCCAGCAGTACCCTAGCGACAGGTTTGGTAGGATTGACACCCCTCCACTTT. Residues: CASSTLATGLVGLTPLHF.

This clone was counted a single time. This chain connects TRBV6-5 to TRBJ2-1; TRBD1 aligns across 8 bases. The CDR3 loop spans 13 amino acids. Germline trimming cut 10 bases from V and 7 bases from J; bases unmatched to any gene: 9. Germline CDR1 and CDR2: MNHEY and SVGAGI. Written as DNA, the CDR3 is TGTGCCATTTATGGACAGGGACGGAATGAGCAGTTCTTC. Amino acids: CAIYGQGRNEQFF.

The rearrangement links TRBV24-1 to TRBJ2-2, with TRBD2 matching 7 bases. After removal of 6 bases from V and 5 bases from J, the junction contained 5 bases not matched to a gene. The germline gives CDR1 KGHDR, CDR2 SFDVKD. The CDR3 has 14 amino acids. CDR3 sequence (DNA): TGTGCCACCAGTTTAGCGGGTGGGACCGGGGAGCTGTTTTTT. It codes for CATSLAGGTGELFF.

The chain uses TRBV11-2 and TRBJ2-3; unclear D gene. V was cut by 3 bases and J by 6 bases, with 10 bases left in between. The CDR3 spans 13 residues. Germline assignment: CDR1 SGHAT and CDR2 FQNNGV. CDR3 sequence reads: CASSFYSPDTQYF. The DNA for the CDR3 is TGTGCCAGCAGCTTTTACAGCCCCGATACGCAGTATTTT.

The chain is built from TRBV19 and TRBJ2-7, with TRBD2 matching over 11 bases. V lost 5 bases, J lost 1 base, and 4 bases stayed unmatched. CDR3 length equals 15 residues. Germline lookup yields CDR1 LNHDA and CDR2 SQIVND (reference sequence). CDR3 sequence reads: CASSPGLAASYEQYF. The CDR3 region has the DNA TGTGCCAGTAGTCCGGGACTAGCGGCTTCCTACGAGCAGTACTTC.

The rearrangement links TRBV5-8 to TRBJ1-3, with D possibly being TRBD1 (6 bases). CDR3 length: 17 residues. Deletions cut 4 bases from V and 0 bases from J, with 17 bases between. The germline gives CDR1 SGHTS, CDR2 YDEGEE. The CDR3 loop is CASSGRRGSVSGNTIYF. CDR3 nucleotides: TGTGCCAGCAGCGGCCGCAGGGGATCCGTCTCTGGAAACACCATATATTTT.

The chain has TRBV3-1 (or the pseudogene TRBV3-2) and TRBJ2-7; D perhaps matches TRBD2 (5 bases). The CDR3 covers 15 residues. Germline lookup yields CDR1 LGHDT and CDR2 YNNKEL (reference sequence). The V gene lost 6 bases and the J gene lost 7 bases, with 22 bases spanning the gap. The CDR3 here is CASSPPRTFMGEQYF. In nucleotides, the CDR3 is TGTGCCAGCAGTCCCCCACGGACTTTTATGGGGGAGCAGTACTTC.

V usage is TRBV5-4 and J usage is TRBJ2-3, with D hard to call. This CDR3 contains 14 residues. V was trimmed by 2 bases and J by 0 bases, leaving 7 bases between them. Germline V gene lookup returns CDR1 SGHNT and CDR2 YYREEE (reference sequence). Here the CDR3 reads CASSLKVSTDTQYF. CDR3 nucleotides: TGTGCCAGCAGCTTAAAGGTTAGCACAGATACGCAGTATTTT.

This chain connects TRBV28 to TRBJ1-4; no definite D call. The CDR3 contains 14 residues. CDR1 MDHEN and CDR2 SYDVKM come from the germline V gene. Trimming took off 6 bases at V and 3 bases at J, with 11 bases between the two ends. CDR3 residues: CASSPGLANEKLFF. CDR3 nucleotides: TGTGCCAGCAGCCCCGGACTGGCTAATGAAAAACTGTTTTTT.

V usage is TRBV13 and J usage is TRBJ2-7, with D hard to call. The germline V gene encodes CDR1 PRHDT and CDR2 FYEKMQ (reference sequence). The CDR3 totals 17 residues. V was cut by 4 bases and J by 3 bases, with 22 bases left in between. The CDR3 loop reads CASSSFARTETSYEQYF. DNA for the CDR3: TGTGCCAGCAGCTCCTTCGCCCGGACGGAAACAAGCTACGAGCAGTACTTC.

The CDR3 DNA follows: TGTGCCAGCAGCCCGAGAAGTGGACTGAGGGAGACCCAGTACTTC. Translating gives CASSPRSGLRETQYF. The chain employs TRBV7-9 and TRBJ2-5; TRBD2 is a possible D gene (5 bases). This CDR3 contains 15 residues. Deletions cut 5 bases from V and 5 bases from J, with 18 bases between. The germline V gene encodes CDR1 SEHNR and CDR2 FQNEAQ (reference sequence).

The gene calls are TRBV28 and TRBJ1-5; 9 bases fit TRBD1. The CDR3 contains 15 residues. V shed 2 bases, J shed 5 bases, and the junction held 4 bases outside the gene matches. Per the germline V gene, CDR1 is MDHEN and CDR2 is SYDVKM. CDR3: CASSLRTGVHQPQHF. CDR3 in DNA: TGTGCCAGCAGTTTAAGGACAGGGGTTCATCAGCCCCAGCATTTT.

The chain has TRBV7-9 and TRBJ1-5, with no clear D. The germline gives CDR1 SEHNR, CDR2 FQNEAQ (reference sequence). This CDR3 comprises 13 residues. Trimming removed 5 bases from V and 3 bases from J, with 8 bases in between. The CDR3 DNA is TGTGCCAGCAGCATGGGCCTCAATCAGCCCCAGCATTTT. Its translation: CASSMGLNQPQHF.

V usage is TRBV5-1 and J usage is TRBJ1-5; D perhaps matches TRBD1 (5 bases). Germline V gene sequence: CDR1 SGHRS, CDR2 YFSETQ. V was clipped by 2 bases and J by 6 bases, with 18 bases between them. The CDR3 extends over 16 amino acids. Here the CDR3 reads CASSLGSVGASQPQHF. CDR3 DNA sequence: TGCGCCAGCAGCTTAGGCTCGGTCGGGGCCAGTCAGCCCCAGCATTTT.

This chain connects TRBV19 to TRBJ2-3; TRBD1 aligns across 8 bases. The J segment lost 5 bases and the V segment lost 6 bases, leaving 10 bases of the junction unmatched. Looked up from germline, CDR1 is LNHDA and CDR2 is SQIVND (reference sequence). The CDR3 runs to 15 residues. The chain's CDR3 is CASSPRQGPIDTQYF. As DNA, the CDR3 is TGTGCCAGTAGCCCCCGACAGGGGCCGATAGATACGCAGTATTTT.

This sequence joins TRBV28 and TRBJ2-3; weak D call: TRBD2 (6 bases). CDR1 MDHEN and CDR2 SYDVKM come from the germline V gene. The ends were cut back, 2 bases at V and 1 base at J, with 10 bases in the middle. This CDR3 contains 15 residues. The CDR3 loop reads CASSLRGLRTDTQYF. The CDR3 DNA follows: TGTGCCAGCAGTTTAAGGGGACTTCGCACAGATACGCAGTATTTT.

The chain is built from TRBV5-6 and TRBJ2-7; 7 nucleotides line up with TRBD1. The V and J ends lost 0 bases and 1 base, in that order; junction bases with no gene match: 10. Germline V lookup: CDR1 SGHDT, CDR2 YYEEEE. The CDR3 contains 17 residues. CDR3 in amino acids: CASSLEFQRQGSYEQYF. CDR3 bases: TGTGCCAGCAGCTTGGAATTTCAGCGACAGGGATCCTACGAGCAGTACTTC.

V is TRBV28 and J is TRBJ2-1; D not certain. V was trimmed by 4 bases and J by 3 bases, leaving 7 bases between them. Germline-derived CDR1 and CDR2 are MDHEN and SYDVKM. The CDR3 sequence is 13 residues long. CDR3 nucleotides: TGTGCCAGCAGTTGGCACGGCTACAATGAGCAGTTCTTC. Protein: CASSWHGYNEQFF.

The chain joins TRBV29-1 to TRBJ2-1, with a possible D match to TRBD1 (5 bases). The CDR3 loop spans 14 amino acids. Trimming pared 4 bases from V and 5 bases from J, leaving 15 bases between. Germline values: CDR1 SQVTM, CDR2 ANQGSEA. The CDR3 region is CSVALGLLNNEQFF. For the CDR3, the DNA is TGCAGCGTTGCCCTGGGGCTTCTTAACAATGAGCAGTTCTTC.

V usage is TRBV13 and J usage is TRBJ1-1; D is possibly TRBD1 (6 bases). The CDR3 is 13 residues long. The ends were cut back, 2 bases at V and 6 bases at J, with 10 bases in the middle. The germline V gene has CDR1 PRHDT and CDR2 FYEKMQ (reference sequence). The CDR3 protein is CASSLKGDAEAFF. DNA for the CDR3: TGTGCCAGCAGCTTAAAGGGGGACGCTGAAGCTTTCTTT.

The CDR3: CASSERTGASYEQYF. As DNA, the CDR3 is TGTGCCAGCAGCGAGAGGACAGGAGCCTCCTACGAGCAGTACTTC. The gene calls are TRBV13 and TRBJ2-7; 7 bases fit TRBD1. The trim removed 5 bases at V and 0 bases at J, leaving 7 bases unmatched. Germline CDR1 and CDR2: PRHDT and FYEKMQ (reference sequence). CDR3 length: 15 residues.

This chain connects TRBV10-3 to TRBJ2-7, with 9 bases lining up with TRBD1. CDR1 is ENHRY and CDR2 is SYGVKD in the germline V gene. V dropped 3 bases and J dropped 1; count of bases not matched to a gene: 4. CDR3 size: 15 residues. The CDR3 region is CAISEQGAVSYEQYF. The CDR3 DNA reads as TGTGCCATCAGTGAACAGGGGGCTGTTTCCTACGAGCAGTACTTC.

This clone was detected once. This chain links TRBV3-1 (or the pseudogene TRBV3-2) with TRBJ2-1; the match to TRBD2 covers 11 bases. The V gene end was trimmed by 4 bases and the J gene end by 8 bases; junction bases not matched to a gene: 13. The CDR3 contains 17 residues. Germline V gene sequence: CDR1 LGHDT, CDR2 YNNKEL (reference sequence). The CDR3 is CASSLLTPGTSGDEQFF. The CDR3 DNA reads as TGTGCCAGCAGCCTACTAACTCCCGGGACTAGCGGCGATGAGCAGTTCTTC.